This note documents a single T cell receptor beta chain sequence. From germline, CDR1 is DFQATT and CDR2 SNEGSKA (reference sequence). V shed 5 bases and J shed 2 bases, with 13 bases lying between them. This CDR3 region has 14 residues. With a J-beta primer mix and a sample-barcoded 5' primer, a second PCR ran about 7 to 12 cycles. Every sample produced at least 2.5 million CDR3-containing paired-end reads. TCRdb re-analysed the 5' RACE reads in MiXCR, keeping a single row per CDR3 protein. The repertoire holds 1 million to 1.2 million distinct CDR3 sequences, with approximately 38% as singletons. This record belongs to a study of blood T cells in healthy people across ages. Each donor was a healthy Caucasian individual from Russia, aged about 6 to 95. Donors gave around 10 milliliters of peripheral blood apiece. Per sample, a minimum of 6 million PBMCs were isolated.

The material sequenced was blood. The V call is TRBV20-1, the J call TRBJ2-1, with D possibly being TRBD2 (5 bases). This clonotype was obtained from a man between 18 and 35 years old in good health. In nucleotides, the CDR3 is TGCAGTGCTCCCCCGGGGAGTACCTACAATGAGCAGTTCTTC. It is translated as CSAPPGSTYNEQFF.